Presented here are 21 T cell receptor beta chains from one specimen sequenced in a study of OX40 agonist ivuxolimab in advanced cancers. Sequencing used immunoSEQ multiplex PCR; TCRdb keeps in-frame clones, though not all of them. The table has more than 20,000 clones, approximately 86% seen once. The specimen comprised CD4+ or CD8+ T cells sorted from blood, sampled in a trial of the OX40 agonist ivuxolimab. These receptors were collected from an adult with an advanced solid tumor such as melanoma, head and neck, liver or kidney cancer.

V usage is TRBV27 and J usage is TRBJ2-3, with D perhaps TRBD2 (6 bases). Germline V gives CDR1 MNHEY, CDR2 SMNVEV (reference sequence). The CDR3 consists of 14 residues. V lost 6 bases and J lost 0, with 10 bases in between. The DNA of the CDR3 is TGTGCCAGCAGCCGGGCGGGAAGCACAGATACGCAGTATTTT. The encoded protein is CASSRAGSTDTQYF.

J is TRBJ2-6 and V is TRBV4-3; TRBD1 aligns across 7 bases. The J segment lost 4 bases and the V segment lost 0 bases, leaving 9 bases of the junction unmatched. The V gene's germline CDR1 is LGHNA and CDR2 YSLEER. CDR3 size: 18 residues. The DNA for the CDR3 is TGCGCCAGCAGCCAAGAGACGGGCAGGGGGTGGGGGGCCAACGTCCTGACTTTC. Its translation: CASSQETGRGWGANVLTF.

The chain recombines TRBV6-4 with TRBJ2-7; tentative D call: TRBD2 (6 bases). Germline-derived CDR1 and CDR2 are MRHNA and SNTAGT. Deletions cut 6 bases from V and 3 bases from J, with 21 bases between. CDR3 size: 16 residues. CDR3 sequence (DNA): TGTGCCAGCAGCGTGGGATGGGAGCGGAGGGACTACGAGCAGTACTTC. Its protein is CASSVGWERRDYEQYF.

This chain connects TRBV7-9 to TRBJ2-5; TRBD2 might be the D (6 bases). Deletions cut 3 bases from V and 2 bases from J, with 10 bases between. The germline V gene encodes CDR1 SEHNR and CDR2 FQNEAQ (reference sequence). The CDR3 totals 14 residues. CDR3 protein: CASSFRDLQETQYF. CDR3 sequence (DNA): TGTGCCAGCAGCTTCCGGGACTTGCAAGAGACCCAGTACTTC.

The V and J genes are TRBV4-1 and TRBJ2-1, with D unresolved. Germline V gives CDR1 MGHRA, CDR2 YSYEKL. V was pared by 0 bases and J by 4 bases, with 4 bases between. The CDR3 has 13 amino acids. CDR3 in amino acids: CASSQELYNEQFF. DNA of the CDR3: TGCGCCAGCAGCCAAGAGCTATACAATGAGCAGTTCTTC.

The rearrangement links TRBV6-1 to TRBJ2-3; 10 positions match TRBD2. V was clipped by 0 bases and J by 2 bases; unmatched bases: 8. The CDR3 is 18 residues long. Germline CDR1 MNHNS, CDR2 SASEGT. CDR3 sequence (DNA): TGTGCCAGCAGTGAAGCGCAGCTAGCGGGGGACTCCACAGATACGCAGTATTTT. Amino acid sequence: CASSEAQLAGDSTDTQYF.

This chain links TRBV13 with TRBJ1-2, with TRBD1 matching 7 bases. The CDR3 spans 15 residues. Germline CDR1 reads PRHDT; CDR2 reads FYEKMQ (reference sequence). V lost 0 bases, J lost 1 base, and 2 bases stayed unmatched. CDR3 loop: CASSLGGQDNYGYTF. The CDR3 DNA sequence: TGTGCCAGCAGCTTAGGAGGACAGGATAACTATGGCTACACCTTC.

J is TRBJ2-1 and V is TRBV15; D ambiguous. The CDR3 runs to 17 residues. Between the trimmed V and J ends, which lost 2 bases and 2 bases, there was a span of 16 bases. CDR1 LNHNV and CDR2 YYDKDF come from the germline V gene (reference sequence). The CDR3 DNA is TGTGCCACCAGCAGATCCGGCGAAGTTCGCCCCTACAATGAGCAGTTCTTC. Translating gives CATSRSGEVRPYNEQFF. The full variable domain, rest sourced from reference TRBV15 and TRBJ2-1, is DAMVIQNPRYQVTQFGKPVTLSCSQTLNHNVMYWYQQKSSQAPKLLFHYYDKDFNNEADTPDNFQSRRPNTSFCFLDIRSPGLGDTAMYLCATSRSGEVRPYNEQFFGPGTRLTVL.

This chain uses TRBV25-1 with TRBJ1-3, with unresolved D. CDR3 length equals 15 residues. V was shortened by 6 bases and J by 0 bases, with 12 bases between the two germline ends. Germline V CDR1 and CDR2: MGHDK, SYGVNS. The CDR3 spells CASSHSPTSGNTIYF. The DNA of the CDR3 is TGTGCCAGCAGCCACAGCCCGACCTCTGGAAACACCATATATTTT.

This chain connects TRBV7-2 to TRBJ2-5; 15 bases are a match to TRBD2. The CDR3 has 16 residues. Per the germline V gene, CDR1 is SGHTA and CDR2 is FQGNSA. The trim removed 1 base at V and 4 bases at J, leaving 1 base unmatched. The CDR3 DNA follows: TGTGCCAGCAGCTTAGTGGGACTAGCGGGAGGAGAGACCCAGTACTTC. As protein: CASSLVGLAGGETQYF.

This clone was picked up a small number of times. The chain has TRBV7-2 and TRBJ1-1, with D possibly matching TRBD1 (6 bases). Germline-derived CDR1 and CDR2 are SGHTA and FQGNSA. This CDR3 comprises 12 residues. V gave up 5 bases and J gave up 6 bases, with 10 bases separating them. The CDR3 DNA is TGTGCCAGCAGCCACCAGGGGCCTGAAGCTTTCTTT. This encodes CASSHQGPEAFF.

The chain combines TRBV6-5 with TRBJ1-1; D is uncertain. CDR1 and CDR2 from the germline V gene are MNHEY and SVGAGI. This CDR3 spans 13 amino acids. Trimming shortened V by 0 bases and J by 4 bases, and 6 bases separated the two germline ends. CDR3 residues: CASSYSWGTEAFF. The CDR3 region has the DNA TGTGCCAGCAGTTACTCGTGGGGCACTGAAGCTTTCTTT.

This chain's CDR3 is CASSLGGWAGGQETQYF. The DNA for the CDR3 is TGTGCCAGCAGCTTAGGAGGATGGGCGGGGGGGCAAGAGACCCAGTACTTC. The gene calls are TRBV11-3 and TRBJ2-5; 9 nucleotides align to TRBD2. The CDR3 totals 17 residues. V lost 1 base, J lost 2 bases, and 8 bases stayed unmatched. CDR1 and CDR2 (germline): SGHNT, YENEEA.

The chain employs TRBV12-5 and TRBJ2-3, with 11 bases identical to TRBD2. The CDR3 length is 18 residues. CDR1 is LGHNT, CDR2 FRNRAP, per germline. The J segment lost 6 bases and the V segment lost 2 bases, leaving 13 bases of the junction unmatched. The DNA for the CDR3 is TGTGCTAGTGGTTTGACAAACTTAGCGGGGGGGCCCTCGGATACGCAGTATTTT. Protein product: CASGLTNLAGGPSDTQYF.

In its sample, this clone was seen once. The chain links TRBV7-9 to TRBJ2-1, with 11 bases identical to TRBD2. J lost 6 bases, V lost 7 bases, and 20 bases had no gene match. Germline-derived CDR1 and CDR2 are SEHNR and FQNEAQ (reference sequence). The CDR3 has 19 residues. The CDR3 reads CASKQKEIAGGRLGNEQFF. DNA of the CDR3: TGTGCCAGCAAACAAAAGGAGATAGCGGGGGGGCGCTTGGGCAATGAGCAGTTCTTC. Full variable domain (remainder filled in from reference TRBV7-9 and TRBJ2-1): DTGVSQNPRHKITKRGQNVTFRCDPISEHNRLYWYRQTLGQGPEFLTYFQNEAQLEKSRLLSDRFSAERPKGSFSTLEIQRTEQGDSAMYLCASKQKEIAGGRLGNEQFFGPGTRLTVL.

The chain combines TRBV11-2 with TRBJ2-5; weak D call: TRBD1 (6 bases). Trimming left V 1 base short and J 2 bases short, with 14 bases between. Germline CDR1 and CDR2: SGHAT and FQNNGV. CDR3 length: 16 amino acids. Written as DNA, the CDR3 is TGTGCCAGCAGCTTAGTGGACAGCCCAAGTCAAGAGACCCAGTACTTC. Protein product: CASSLVDSPSQETQYF.

The rearrangement joins TRBV19 to TRBJ2-1; D not resolved. This CDR3 region has 15 residues. The ends were cut back, 2 bases at V and 0 bases at J, with 8 bases in the middle. In germline, CDR1 is LNHDA, CDR2 SQIVND (reference sequence). The CDR3 nucleotides are TGTGCCAGTAGTATATCTCCTAGCTCCTACAATGAGCAGTTCTTC. It encodes CASSISPSSYNEQFF.

The chain links TRBV6-5 to TRBJ2-1, with 8 nucleotides matching TRBD1. Trimming removed 0 bases from V and 14 bases from J; junction bases left unmatched: 3. From germline, CDR1 is MNHEY and CDR2 SVGAGI. CDR3 length: 12 amino acids. The CDR3 bases are TGTGCCAGCAGTTACTCCTCGACAGGGGAGTTCTTC. Translation: CASSYSSTGEFF.

This sequence joins TRBV27 and TRBJ2-3; the D call may be TRBD1 or TRBD2 (5 bases each). The CDR3 sequence is 14 residues long. Trimming left V 7 bases short and J 0 bases short, with 11 bases between. Germline V gene lookup returns CDR1 MNHEY and CDR2 SMNVEV (reference sequence). The CDR3 DNA follows: TGTGCCAGCAACGTCGGGGCGAGCACAGATACGCAGTATTTT. This codes for CASNVGASTDTQYF.

The chain has TRBV27 and TRBJ1-5; D may be TRBD1 (5 bases). Germline lookup yields CDR1 MNHEY and CDR2 SMNVEV (reference sequence). The CDR3 covers 14 residues. The germline V and J ends were trimmed by 6 bases and 7 bases, with 16 bases remaining between them. The CDR3: CASSPRGGWQPQHF. The CDR3 nucleotides are TGTGCCAGCAGCCCAAGGGGTGGTTGGCAGCCCCAGCATTTT.

V gene TRBV9 combines with J gene TRBJ1-2, with D perhaps TRBD1 (5 bases). The V gene lost 0 bases and the J gene lost 3 bases, with 9 bases spanning the gap. The CDR3 sequence is 14 residues long. CDR1 is SGDLS and CDR2 is YYNGEE in the germline V gene. CDR3 in amino acids: CASSVEAGHYGYTF. The CDR3 region has the DNA TGTGCCAGCAGCGTAGAGGCAGGGCACTATGGCTACACCTTC.